The present T cell receptor (beta chain) was sequenced within a study of blood T cell repertoires in COVID-19. Study information: COVID-19 samples collected from the United States, Italy and Spain covered acute and convalescent phases.

The sample holds many counts of this clone. Per the study methods: It was from reference gene primer amplification that nucleated cell counts were estimated. Sequencing used immunoSEQ multiplex PCR; TCRdb keeps in-frame clones, though not all of them. D and trimming come from the DNA, and the V and J calls and clone size come from that table. Here the sample spans approximately 140,000 clones, roughly 76% being singletons. The sample comprised peripheral blood. The receptor was isolated from an elderly man with acute or convalescent COVID-19.

CDR3 sequence: CAISESGTGKNIQYF. In DNA, the CDR3 is TGTGCCATCAGTGAGTCGGGGACAGGGAAGAACATTCAGTACTTC. The chain employs TRBV10-3 and TRBJ2-4, with 9 nucleotides matching TRBD1. J was trimmed by 7 bases and V by 0 bases; bases with no gene match: 4. The CDR3 is 15 residues long. CDR1 is ENHRY and CDR2 is SYGVKD in the germline V gene.